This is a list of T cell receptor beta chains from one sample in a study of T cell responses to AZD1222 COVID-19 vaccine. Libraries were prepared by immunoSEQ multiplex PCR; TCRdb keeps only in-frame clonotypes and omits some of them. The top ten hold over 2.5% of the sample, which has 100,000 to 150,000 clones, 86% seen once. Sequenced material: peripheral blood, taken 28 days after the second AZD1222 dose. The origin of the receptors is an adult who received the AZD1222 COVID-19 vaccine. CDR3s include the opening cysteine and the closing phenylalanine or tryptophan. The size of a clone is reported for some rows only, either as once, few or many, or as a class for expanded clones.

CASSSTSGGETQYF,-,TRBV7-7,TRBJ2-5
CASRRVTNEKLFF,-,TRBV28,TRBJ1-4
CASSFLDSLNTEAFF,-,TRBV18,TRBJ1-1
CASSLEFRDREAFF,-,TRBV5-6,TRBJ1-1
CASSLGTHGYTF,-,TRBV9,TRBJ1-2
CASSLSGGRYTEAFF,-,TRBV28,TRBJ1-1
CAWGDTNYGYTF,-,TRBV30,TRBJ1-2
CASSLGGQGQHF,-,TRBV12-3/TRBV12-4,TRBJ1-5
CSVVRTNTIYF,-,TRBV29-1,TRBJ1-3
CASSLISSGTGENQPQHF,-,TRBV28,TRBJ1-5
CASSYSGGTEAFF,few,TRBV6-5,TRBJ1-1
CASSWGSDGYEQYF,-,TRBV5-8,TRBJ2-7
CASSPFSGTGDNTEAFF,-,TRBV28,TRBJ1-1
CASIPRGWDQPQHF,-,TRBV19,TRBJ1-5
CASSRDRGLDEQYF,-,TRBV6-5,TRBJ2-7
CASSQGEDGGREQFF,-,TRBV4-2,TRBJ2-1
CASSPTGDLSPLHF,once,TRBV27,TRBJ1-6
CASSLAAVRDTQYF,-,TRBV5-1,TRBJ2-3
CASSLRGGGGETQYF,-,TRBV5-1,TRBJ2-5
CASSLYDRNTEAFF,-,TRBV18,TRBJ1-1
CASSRQGGNSPLHF,-,TRBV6-5,TRBJ1-6
CASSLLSGQGEQYF,-,TRBV5-4,TRBJ2-7
CASSQGGASRTIYF,-,TRBV3-1/TRBV3-2,TRBJ1-3
CASEGSVYGYTF,-,TRBV6-5,TRBJ1-2
CASSRGGFEAFF,-,TRBV19,TRBJ1-1
CASSLSSPNEQFF,-,TRBV27,TRBJ2-1
CASSGGAGNEKLFF,-,TRBV5-1,TRBJ1-4
CASSVVGTVTYNEQFF,-,TRBV9,TRBJ2-1
CASSFSQGSEAFF,-,TRBV7-2,TRBJ1-1
CASSLGLNTGELFF,-,TRBV5-5,TRBJ2-2
CAWSVSGGAFF,once,TRBV30,TRBJ1-1
CASSVRDRGHGGYTF,-,TRBV9,TRBJ1-2
CASSPGQGETQYF,-,TRBV18,TRBJ2-5
CASSSHRGRVTGELFF,once,TRBV7-9,TRBJ2-2
CASSYSSGGYEQYF,-,TRBV6-2/TRBV6-3,TRBJ2-7
CASSLGEGRYEQFF,few,TRBV5-1,TRBJ2-1
CASSPGGQERPQHF,-,TRBV11-3,TRBJ1-5
CASSLPGTEGREAFF,-,TRBV5-4,TRBJ1-1
CASSVGWGISYEQYF,-,TRBV9,TRBJ2-7
CSVAQGGGYEQYF,-,TRBV29-1,TRBJ2-7
CAWVPGLRSYEQYF,once,TRBV30,TRBJ2-7
CASRYRQGLTEAFF,-,TRBV6-6,TRBJ1-1
CASSSHGPASGGYTF,-,TRBV5-4,TRBJ1-2
CASSQDQTNPNTEAFF,few,TRBV4-1,TRBJ1-1
CASSLVGVGYEQYF,once,TRBV5-6,TRBJ2-7
CASSQGNDGHQPQHF,-,TRBV4-2,TRBJ1-5
CAWSGASGNTGELFF,-,TRBV30,TRBJ2-2
CASSQSSNQPQHF,-,TRBV11-3,TRBJ1-5
CASSADRMNTEAFF,-,TRBV5-1,TRBJ1-1
CASSEKNTGGEKLFF,-,TRBV5-5,TRBJ1-4
CASSFFSGANVLTF,-,TRBV5-1,TRBJ2-6
CASSRGERTEAFF,-,TRBV11-1,TRBJ1-1